This TCR beta chain derives from a study of graft-versus-host responses after intestinal transplantation. Trimming removed 3 bases from V and 5 bases from J, with 10 bases in between. This CDR3 region has 13 residues. Per the germline V gene, CDR1 is MGHRA and CDR2 is YSYEKL. As to this clone: Its antigen is as yet unknown.

Libraries were prepared by immunoSEQ multiplex PCR; TCRdb keeps only in-frame clonotypes and omits some of them. The sample shows about 86,000 clones, 90% to 95% of them seen only once. The sequence came from a human donor who received an intestinal transplant. The sequences come from unstimulated CD8+ T cells sorted from spleen or lymph node cells, collected before intestinal transplant. The chain uses TRBV4-1 and TRBJ1-1; unclear D gene. The CDR3, as DNA: TGCGCCAGCAGCCAGGATTTACTAACTGAAGCTTTCTTT. It yields the protein CASSQDLLTEAFF.